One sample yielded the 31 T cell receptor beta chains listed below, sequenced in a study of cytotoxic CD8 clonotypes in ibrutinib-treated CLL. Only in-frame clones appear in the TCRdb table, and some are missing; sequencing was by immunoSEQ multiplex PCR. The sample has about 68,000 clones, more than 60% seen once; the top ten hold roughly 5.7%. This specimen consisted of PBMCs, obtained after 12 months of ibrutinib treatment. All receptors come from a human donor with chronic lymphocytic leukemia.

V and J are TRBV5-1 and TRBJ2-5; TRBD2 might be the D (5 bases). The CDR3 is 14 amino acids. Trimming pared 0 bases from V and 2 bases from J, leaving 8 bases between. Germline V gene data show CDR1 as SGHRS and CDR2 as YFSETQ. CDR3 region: CASSLGGSQETQYF. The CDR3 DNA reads TGCGCCAGCAGCTTGGGCGGGTCACAAGAGACCCAGTACTTC.

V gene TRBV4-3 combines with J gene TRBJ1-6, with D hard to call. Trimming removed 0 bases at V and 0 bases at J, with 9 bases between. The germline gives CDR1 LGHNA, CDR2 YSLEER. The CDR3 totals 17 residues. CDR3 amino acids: CASSQEAPSSYNSPLHF. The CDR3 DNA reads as TGCGCCAGCAGCCAAGAGGCACCGAGCTCCTATAATTCACCCCTCCACTTT.

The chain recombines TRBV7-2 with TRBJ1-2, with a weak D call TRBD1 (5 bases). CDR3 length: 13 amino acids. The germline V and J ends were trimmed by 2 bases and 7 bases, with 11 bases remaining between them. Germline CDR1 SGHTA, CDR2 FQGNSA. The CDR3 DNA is TGTGCCAGCAGCTTAAACATTGGGGGTGGCTACACCTTC. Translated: CASSLNIGGGYTF. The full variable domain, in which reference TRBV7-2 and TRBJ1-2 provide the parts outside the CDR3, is GAGVSQSPSNKVTEKGKDVELRCDPISGHTALYWYRQSLGQGLEFLIYFQGNSAPDKSGLPSDRFSAERTGGSVSTLTIQRTQQEDSAVYLCASSLNIGGGYTFGSGTRLTVV.

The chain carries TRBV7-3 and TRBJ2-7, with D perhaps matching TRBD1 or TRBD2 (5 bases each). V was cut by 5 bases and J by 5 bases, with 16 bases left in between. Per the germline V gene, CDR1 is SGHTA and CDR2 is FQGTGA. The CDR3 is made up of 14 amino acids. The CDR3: CASSGSRAPHEQYF. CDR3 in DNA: TGTGCCAGCAGCGGGAGCAGGGCTCCCCACGAGCAGTACTTC.

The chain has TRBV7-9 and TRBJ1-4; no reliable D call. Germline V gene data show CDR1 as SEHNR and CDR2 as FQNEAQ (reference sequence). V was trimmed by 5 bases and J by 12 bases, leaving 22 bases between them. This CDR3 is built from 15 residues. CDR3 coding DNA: TGTGCCAGCAGCCCTCAGACGGACGTCCGTTATGAACTGTTTTTT. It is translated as CASSPQTDVRYELFF. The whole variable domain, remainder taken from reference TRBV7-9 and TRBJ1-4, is DTGVSQNPRHKITKRGQNVTFRCDPISEHNRLYWYRQTLGQGPEFLTYFQNEAQLEKSRLLSDRFSAERPKGSFSTLEIQRTEQGDSAMYLCASSPQTDVRYELFFGSGTQLSVL.

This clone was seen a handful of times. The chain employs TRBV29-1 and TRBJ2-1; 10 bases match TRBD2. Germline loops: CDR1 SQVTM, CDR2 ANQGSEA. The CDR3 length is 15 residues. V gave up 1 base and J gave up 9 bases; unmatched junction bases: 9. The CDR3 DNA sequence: TGCAGCGTTGAAGGACATAGCGGGGGGCCAGGTGAGCAGTTCTTC. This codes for CSVEGHSGGPGEQFF.

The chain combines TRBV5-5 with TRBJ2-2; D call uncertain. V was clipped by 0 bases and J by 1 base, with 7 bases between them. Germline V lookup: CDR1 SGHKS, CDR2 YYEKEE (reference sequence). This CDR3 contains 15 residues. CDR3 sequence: CASSLVSQNTGELFF. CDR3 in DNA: TGTGCCAGCAGCTTGGTTAGCCAGAACACCGGGGAGCTGTTTTTT.

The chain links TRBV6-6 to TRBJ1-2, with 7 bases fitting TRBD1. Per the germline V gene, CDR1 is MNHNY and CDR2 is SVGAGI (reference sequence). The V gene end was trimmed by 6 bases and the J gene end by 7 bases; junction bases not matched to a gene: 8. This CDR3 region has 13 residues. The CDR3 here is CASRLGTDGGYTF. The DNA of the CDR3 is TGTGCCAGCAGACTAGGGACAGATGGTGGCTACACCTTC.

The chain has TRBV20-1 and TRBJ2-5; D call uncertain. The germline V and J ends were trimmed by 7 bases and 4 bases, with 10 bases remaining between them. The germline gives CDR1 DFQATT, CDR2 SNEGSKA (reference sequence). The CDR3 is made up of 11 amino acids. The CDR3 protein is CSGRIGETQYF. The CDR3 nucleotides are TGCAGTGGACGGATTGGAGAGACCCAGTACTTC.

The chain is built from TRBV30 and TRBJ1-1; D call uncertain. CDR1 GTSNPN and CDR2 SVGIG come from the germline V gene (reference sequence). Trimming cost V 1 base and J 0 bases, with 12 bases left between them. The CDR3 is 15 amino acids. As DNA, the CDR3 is TGTGCCTGGAGTGGGGCACCTTGGATGAACACTGAAGCTTTCTTT. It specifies CAWSGAPWMNTEAFF. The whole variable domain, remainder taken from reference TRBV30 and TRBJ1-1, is SQTIHQWPATLVQPVGSPLSLECTVEGTSNPNLYWYRQAAGRGLQLLFYSVGIGQISSEVPQNLSASRPQDRQFILSSKKLLLSDSGFYLCAWSGAPWMNTEAFFGQGTRLTVV.

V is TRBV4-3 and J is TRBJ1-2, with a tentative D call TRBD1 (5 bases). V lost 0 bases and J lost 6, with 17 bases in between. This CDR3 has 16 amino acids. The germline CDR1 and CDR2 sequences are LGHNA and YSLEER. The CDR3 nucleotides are TGCGCCAGCAGCCAAGATTTCGGGGACTATCGGGATGGCTACACCTTC. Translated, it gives CASSQDFGDYRDGYTF.

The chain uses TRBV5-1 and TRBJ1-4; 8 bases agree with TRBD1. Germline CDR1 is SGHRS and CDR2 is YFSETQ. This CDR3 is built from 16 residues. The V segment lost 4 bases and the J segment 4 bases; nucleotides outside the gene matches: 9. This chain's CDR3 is CASSPVSGTGNEKLFF. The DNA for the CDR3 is TGCGCCAGCAGCCCTGTTTCCGGGACAGGTAATGAAAAACTGTTTTTT.

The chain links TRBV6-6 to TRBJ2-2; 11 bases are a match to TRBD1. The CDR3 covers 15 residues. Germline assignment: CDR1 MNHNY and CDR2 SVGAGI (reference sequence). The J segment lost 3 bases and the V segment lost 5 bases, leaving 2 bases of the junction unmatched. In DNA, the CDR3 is TGTGCCAGCAGTGAGGGACAGGGGGACACCGGGGAGCTGTTTTTT. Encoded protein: CASSEGQGDTGELFF.

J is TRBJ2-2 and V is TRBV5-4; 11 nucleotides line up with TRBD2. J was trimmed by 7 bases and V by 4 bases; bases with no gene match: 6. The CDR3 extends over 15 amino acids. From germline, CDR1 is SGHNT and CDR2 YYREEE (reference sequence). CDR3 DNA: TGTGCCAGCAGCGCCGGGACTAGCGGTCACGGGGAGCTGTTTTTT. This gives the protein CASSAGTSGHGELFF.

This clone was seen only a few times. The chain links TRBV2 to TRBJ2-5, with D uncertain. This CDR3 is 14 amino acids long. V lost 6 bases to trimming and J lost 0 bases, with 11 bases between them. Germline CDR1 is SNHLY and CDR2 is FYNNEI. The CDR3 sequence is CASRPYTNQETQYF. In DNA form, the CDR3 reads TGTGCCAGCAGACCCTATACTAACCAAGAGACCCAGTACTTC.

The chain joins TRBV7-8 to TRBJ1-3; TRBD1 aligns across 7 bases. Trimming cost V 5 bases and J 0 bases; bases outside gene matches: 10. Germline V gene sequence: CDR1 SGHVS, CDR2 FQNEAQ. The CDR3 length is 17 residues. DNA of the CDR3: TGTGCCAGCAGCGCCACGACAGGGAGAAGCTCTGGAAACACCATATATTTT. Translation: CASSATTGRSSGNTIYF.

The DNA of the CDR3 is TGTGCCAGCAGTTACGTAACCGGCAATGAGCAGTTCTTC. Protein product: CASSYVTGNEQFF. The gene calls are TRBV6-6 and TRBJ2-1; no reliable D call. The CDR3 sequence is 13 residues long. Germline V gene lookup returns CDR1 MNHNY and CDR2 SVGAGI (reference sequence). V was pared by 2 bases and J by 6 bases, with 8 bases between.

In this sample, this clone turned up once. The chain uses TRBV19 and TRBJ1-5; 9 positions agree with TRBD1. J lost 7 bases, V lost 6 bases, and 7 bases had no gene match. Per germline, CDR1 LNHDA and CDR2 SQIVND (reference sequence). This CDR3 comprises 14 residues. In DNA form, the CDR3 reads TGTGCCAGTAGGGACAGGGGAGGGAGGCAGCCCCAGCATTTT. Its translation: CASRDRGGRQPQHF.

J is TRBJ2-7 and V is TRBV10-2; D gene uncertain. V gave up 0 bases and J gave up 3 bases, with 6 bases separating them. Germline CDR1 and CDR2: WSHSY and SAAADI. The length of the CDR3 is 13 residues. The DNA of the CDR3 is TGCGCCAGCAGTGAGTCTCTGGGCTACGAGCAGTACTTC. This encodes CASSESLGYEQYF.

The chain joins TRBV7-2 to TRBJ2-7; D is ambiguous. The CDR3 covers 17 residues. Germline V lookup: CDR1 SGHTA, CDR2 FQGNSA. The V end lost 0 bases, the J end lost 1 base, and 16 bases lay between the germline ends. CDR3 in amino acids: CASSLAAEDWVSYEQYF. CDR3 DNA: TGTGCCAGCAGCTTAGCGGCGGAAGACTGGGTATCCTACGAGCAGTACTTC. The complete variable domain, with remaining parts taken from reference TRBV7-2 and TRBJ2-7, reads GAGVSQSPSNKVTEKGKDVELRCDPISGHTALYWYRQSLGQGLEFLIYFQGNSAPDKSGLPSDRFSAERTGGSVSTLTIQRTQQEDSAVYLCASSLAAEDWVSYEQYFGPGTRLTVT.

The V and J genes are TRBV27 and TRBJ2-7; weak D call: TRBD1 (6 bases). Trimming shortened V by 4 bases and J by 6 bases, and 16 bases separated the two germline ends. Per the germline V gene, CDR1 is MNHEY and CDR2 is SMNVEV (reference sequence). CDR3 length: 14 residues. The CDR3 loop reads CASSSTGSGREQYF. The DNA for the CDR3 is TGTGCCAGCAGTTCAACAGGGTCAGGTCGCGAGCAGTACTTC.

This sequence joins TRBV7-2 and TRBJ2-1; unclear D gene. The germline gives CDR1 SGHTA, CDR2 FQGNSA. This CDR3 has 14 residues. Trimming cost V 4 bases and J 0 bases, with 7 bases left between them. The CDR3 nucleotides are TGTGCCAGCAGCTCGCGGAGCTCCTACAATGAGCAGTTCTTC. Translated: CASSSRSSYNEQFF.

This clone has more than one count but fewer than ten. The CDR3 sequence: CASSSVGVQETQYF. In DNA, the CDR3 is TGTGCCAGCAGCTCCGTGGGGGTTCAAGAGACCCAGTACTTC. The J gene is TRBJ2-5, the V gene TRBV11-2; D possibly uses TRBD1 or TRBD2 (5 bases each). With 4 bases removed from V and 2 bases from J, the gap between germline ends came to 11 bases. The CDR3 covers 14 residues. Germline CDR1 reads SGHAT; CDR2 reads FQNNGV.

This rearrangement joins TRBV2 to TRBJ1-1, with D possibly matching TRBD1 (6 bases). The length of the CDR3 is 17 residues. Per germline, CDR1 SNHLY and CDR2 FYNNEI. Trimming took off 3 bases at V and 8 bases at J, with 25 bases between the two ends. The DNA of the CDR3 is TGTGCCAGCAGTGATGGTCTAGCTTATGCCACAGGGACGGAAGCTTTCTTT. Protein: CASSDGLAYATGTEAFF.

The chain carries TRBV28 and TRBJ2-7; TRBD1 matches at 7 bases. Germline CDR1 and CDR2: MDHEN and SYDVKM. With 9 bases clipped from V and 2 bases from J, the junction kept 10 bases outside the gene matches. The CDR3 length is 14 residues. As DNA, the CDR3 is TGTGCCAGTCAGATGACAGGGATCCCCTACGAGCAGTACTTC. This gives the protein CASQMTGIPYEQYF.

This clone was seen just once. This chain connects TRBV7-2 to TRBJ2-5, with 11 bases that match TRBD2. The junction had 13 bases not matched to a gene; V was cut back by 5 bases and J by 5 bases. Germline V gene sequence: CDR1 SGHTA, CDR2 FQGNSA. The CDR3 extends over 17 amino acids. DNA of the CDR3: TGTGCCAGCAGCGGGGGAACTAGCGGGGGCCTCCGGGAGACCCAGTACTTC. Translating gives CASSGGTSGGLRETQYF.

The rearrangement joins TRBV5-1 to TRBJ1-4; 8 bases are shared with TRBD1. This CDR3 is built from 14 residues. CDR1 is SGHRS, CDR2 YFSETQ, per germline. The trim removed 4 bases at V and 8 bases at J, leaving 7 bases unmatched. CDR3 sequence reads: CASSPGTGGEKLFF. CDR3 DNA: TGCGCCAGCAGCCCGGGGACAGGAGGAGAAAAACTGTTTTTT.

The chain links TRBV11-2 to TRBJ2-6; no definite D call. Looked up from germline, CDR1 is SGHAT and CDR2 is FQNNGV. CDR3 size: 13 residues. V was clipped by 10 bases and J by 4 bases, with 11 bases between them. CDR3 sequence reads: CATSPSGANVLTF. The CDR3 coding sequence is TGTGCCACCTCTCCTTCCGGGGCCAACGTCCTGACTTTC.

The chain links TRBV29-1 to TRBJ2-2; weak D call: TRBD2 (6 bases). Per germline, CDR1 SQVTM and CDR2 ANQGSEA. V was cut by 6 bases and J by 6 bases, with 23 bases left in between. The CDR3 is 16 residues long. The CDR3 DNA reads TGCAGCGTGTACGGCGGGGTTCGGAGGTCCCCCGGGGAGCTGTTTTTT. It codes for CSVYGGVRRSPGELFF.

The CDR3 DNA reads as TGTGCCAGCAGCTCCTCCGGACAGGTTCCCAGGGGCCACGAGCAGTACTTC. This encodes CASSSSGQVPRGHEQYF. The V and J genes are TRBV28 and TRBJ2-7, with TRBD1 matching over 7 bases. V lost 6 bases to trimming and J lost 5 bases; unmatched junction nucleotides: 19. Germline V gives CDR1 MDHEN, CDR2 SYDVKM. The CDR3 runs 17 residues.

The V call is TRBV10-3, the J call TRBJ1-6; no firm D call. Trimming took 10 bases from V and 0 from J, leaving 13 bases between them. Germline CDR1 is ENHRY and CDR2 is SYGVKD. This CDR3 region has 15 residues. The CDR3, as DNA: TGTGCCACAAGGACGGGGAGCTCCTATAATTCACCCCTCCACTTT. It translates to CATRTGSSYNSPLHF.